The 17 T cell receptor beta chains presented below share a single source sample, sequenced in a study of blood T cell repertoires in COVID-19. Sequencing used immunoSEQ multiplex PCR; TCRdb keeps in-frame clones, though not all of them. Seen here are fewer than 85,000 clones, approximately 80% observed once, and the top ten hold more than 5%. The sequenced sample consisted of peripheral blood. The receptor set was obtained from a woman in her fifties or sixties with acute or convalescent COVID-19.

J is TRBJ1-6 and V is TRBV11-2; 7 nucleotides agree with TRBD1. CDR1 SGHAT and CDR2 FQNNGV come from the germline V gene. V lost 3 bases to trimming and J lost 10 bases; unmatched junction nucleotides: 9. The CDR3 has 15 amino acids. CDR3 in amino acids: CASSLAQGPSSPLHF. The CDR3, as DNA: TGTGCCAGCAGCTTGGCACAGGGGCCGAGCTCACCCCTCCACTTT.

This chain links TRBV14 with TRBJ1-2; tentatively, D is TRBD1 (5 bases). Germline CDR1 and CDR2: SGHDN and FVKESK. Trimming stripped 1 base from V and 5 bases from J, with 11 bases between. This CDR3 has 14 amino acids. The CDR3 DNA reads TGTGCCAGCAGCCAAGGGTCCAGGGATTATGGCTACACCTTC. Translated: CASSQGSRDYGYTF.

This clone was counted only a few times. J is TRBJ2-2 and V is TRBV5-8; TRBD1 matches 8 bases. CDR1 is SGHTS, CDR2 YDEGEE, per germline. CDR3 size: 15 residues. The V segment lost 3 bases and the J segment 4 bases; nucleotides outside the gene matches: 5. Here the CDR3 reads CASSSVTGVTGELFF. The CDR3, as DNA: TGTGCCAGCAGCTCAGTGACAGGGGTCACCGGGGAGCTGTTTTTT.

The chain is built from TRBV9 and TRBJ2-4, with D maybe TRBD2 (7 bases). CDR3 size: 15 residues. The V end was cut by 0 bases, the J end by 5 bases, with 12 bases between. The V gene's germline CDR1 is SGDLS and CDR2 YYNGEE. For the CDR3, the DNA is TGTGCCAGCAGCGTAGAGGGGGGGCTACAAAACATTCAGTACTTC. This encodes CASSVEGGLQNIQYF.

This clone was picked up many times. The V and J genes are TRBV6-2 or TRBV6-3 and TRBJ1-5, with 9 bases matching TRBD1. This CDR3 is 17 amino acids long. Trimming at V came to 6 bases and at J to 7 bases, leaving 16 bases not matched to a gene. The germline CDR1 and CDR2 sequences are MNHEY and SVGEGT. CDR3 in amino acids: CASSQAQGADEGQPQHF. In DNA form, the CDR3 reads TGTGCCAGCAGCCAGGCACAGGGGGCCGACGAGGGGCAGCCCCAGCATTTT.

V and J are TRBV10-3 and TRBJ2-2; 7 nucleotides agree with TRBD1. The CDR3 is 12 amino acids. Trimming removed 6 bases from V and 8 bases from J; junction bases left unmatched: 3. Germline CDR1 is ENHRY and CDR2 is SYGVKD. The DNA of the CDR3 is TGTGCCATCAGCGGGACAGCTGGGGAGCTGTTTTTT. This sequence encodes CAISGTAGELFF.

CDR3 sequence (DNA): TGTGCCAGCAGTTGGACTAGTTCCGAGCAGTACTTC. Translating it yields CASSWTSSEQYF. V usage is TRBV2 and J usage is TRBJ2-7, with TRBD2 matching 7 bases. This CDR3 contains 12 residues. The germline V gene encodes CDR1 SNHLY and CDR2 FYNNEI. V was pared by 5 bases and J by 6 bases, with 4 bases of the junction left unmatched.

This clone occurred once. This sequence joins TRBV24-1 and TRBJ1-2; D unresolved. The length of the CDR3 is 14 residues. Germline V gene data show CDR1 as KGHDR and CDR2 as SFDVKD. Trimming stripped 1 base from V and 4 bases from J, with 9 bases between. The CDR3 reads CATSDFSQVYGYTF. CDR3 bases: TGTGCCACCAGTGATTTTTCTCAGGTCTATGGCTACACCTTC.

The gene calls are TRBV5-1 and TRBJ2-3; 9 positions match TRBD2. The junction had 5 bases not matched to a gene; V was cut back by 4 bases and J by 5 bases. The length of the CDR3 is 14 residues. CDR1 and CDR2 (germline): SGHRS, YFSETQ. CDR3 region: CASSDTSGRDTQYF. CDR3 DNA: TGCGCCAGCAGCGACACTAGCGGGCGAGATACGCAGTATTTT.

On this clone: Other DNA sequences in this sample translate to the same CDR3. The chain is built from TRBV5-1 and TRBJ2-5, with 9 bases that match TRBD2. V dropped 2 bases and J dropped 2; count of bases not matched to a gene: 1. CDR3 length equals 14 residues. Germline CDR1 is SGHRS and CDR2 is YFSETQ. As DNA, the CDR3 is TGCGCCAGCAGCTTCACTAGCGGGCAAGAGACCCAGTACTTC. It is translated as CASSFTSGQETQYF.

The gene calls are TRBV27 and TRBJ2-7; 8 positions match TRBD1. Germline V gives CDR1 MNHEY, CDR2 SMNVEV (reference sequence). The length of the CDR3 is 16 residues. Trimming cost V 2 bases and J 1 base; bases outside gene matches: 7. The CDR3 region has the DNA TGTGCCAGCAGTTTAAAACTGCAGGGGGCTTCCTACGAGCAGTACTTC. Residues: CASSLKLQGASYEQYF.

The chain joins TRBV12-5 to TRBJ2-2; TRBD2 is a possible D gene (5 bases). V lost 1 base and J 5 bases, leaving 14 bases between the germline ends. The CDR3 has 16 amino acids. The germline gives CDR1 LGHNT, CDR2 FRNRAP. CDR3 protein: CASGLASNLATGELFF. CDR3 in DNA: TGTGCTAGTGGTTTGGCTAGCAATTTAGCTACCGGGGAGCTGTTTTTT.

This rearrangement joins TRBV5-5 to TRBJ1-6, with a weak D call TRBD1 (6 bases). Germline V lookup: CDR1 SGHKS, CDR2 YYEKEE (reference sequence). The CDR3 has 14 amino acids. The V and J ends lost 4 bases and 7 bases respectively, with 12 bases between them. The CDR3 nucleotides read TGTGCCAGCAGCATGGAACAGGGCAATTCACCCCTCCACTTT. This sequence encodes CASSMEQGNSPLHF. Combining the CDR3 with reference TRBV5-5 and TRBJ1-6 gives the whole variable domain DAGVTQSPTHLIKTRGQQVTLRCSPISGHKSVSWYQQVLGQGPQFIFQYYEKEERGRGNFPDRFSARQFPNYSSELNVNALLLGDSALYLCASSMEQGNSPLHFGNGTRLTVT.

CDR3 DNA sequence: TGTGCCAGCAGCCGCCGACGGGACAGGGATTTCAATGAGCAGTTCTTC. Its protein is CASSRRRDRDFNEQFF. The chain uses TRBV3-1 (or the pseudogene TRBV3-2) and TRBJ2-1; 9 bases map to TRBD1. CDR1 is LGHDT, CDR2 YNNKEL, per germline (reference sequence). This CDR3 has 16 amino acids. Trimming cost V 4 bases and J 6 bases; bases outside gene matches: 10.

The V call is TRBV6-6, the J call TRBJ2-1, with no clear D. Per the germline V gene, CDR1 is MNHNY and CDR2 is SVGAGI (reference sequence). The CDR3 covers 13 residues. V lost 3 bases, J lost 10 bases, and 13 bases lay in between. CDR3 DNA sequence: TGTGCCAGCAGTTATCGAGTCGTCGGGGAGCAGTTCTTC. Encoded protein: CASSYRVVGEQFF.

The rearrangement uses TRBV18 and TRBJ1-2, with 8 bases matching TRBD1. In germline, CDR1 is KGHSH, CDR2 LQKENI. The CDR3 has 14 amino acids. Trimming removed 3 bases from V and 4 bases from J; junction bases left unmatched: 4. As DNA, the CDR3 is TGTGCCAGCTCACCTCAGGGGGCGGGCTATGGCTACACCTTC. Protein: CASSPQGAGYGYTF.

The V gene is TRBV6-5, the J gene TRBJ2-7; 8 nucleotides agree with TRBD1. The V gene's germline CDR1 is MNHEY and CDR2 SVGAGI. The CDR3 is made up of 13 amino acids. Trimming took 2 bases from V and 5 from J; bases not matched to a gene: 2. The CDR3: CASSYQGANEQYF. DNA of the CDR3: TGTGCCAGCAGTTACCAGGGGGCAAACGAGCAGTACTTC.